Listed here is a single TCR beta chain. Its antigen remains unidentified. This record belongs to a study of CD4+ T cells in melanoma. Study-wide results and limits: Diverse differentiation states were reported for melanoma neoantigen-specific CD4+ T cells. A reported correlation linked neoantigen-specific CD4+ T cells to CD8+, macrophage and B cell function.

Profiling relied on immunoSEQ multiplex PCR, and the TCRdb table lists in-frame clones only, not all of them. In the table there are more than 20,000 clones, approximately 80% of which are singletons. The clonotype originates from a human donor with melanoma. Material for sequencing was cells from a culture (not recorded whether cultured in vitro).

The CDR3 nucleotides read TGCGCCAGCAGCTTGAGTGAATGGAAAGGGGCCGGGCGACATGGCTACACCTTC. It specifies CASSLSEWKGAGRHGYTF. The rearrangement links TRBV5-1 to TRBJ1-2; D is possibly TRBD1 (5 bases). The CDR3 runs 18 residues. With 1 base removed from V and 6 bases from J, the gap between germline ends came to 25 bases. From germline, CDR1 is SGHRS and CDR2 YFSETQ.